Listed below are T cell receptor beta chains from one sample, sequenced in a study of T cell changes during pregnancy in multiple sclerosis. Repertoires were generated with immunoSEQ multiplex PCR, while TCRdb's copy carries only in-frame clones and drops some. The sample has 75,000 to 85,000 clones, roughly 93% seen once. Specimen: peripheral blood, collected in the second trimester of pregnancy. These receptors all come from a female donor with multiple sclerosis, enrolled in a pregnancy study. Both conserved end residues are part of each CDR3. D genes are given only for firm matches. Size is stated for part of the rows, as once, few or many counts, or as a class when the clone is expanded.

v_call,cdr3_length,j_call,d_call,clone_size,cdr3_nt,cdr3_aa
TRBV9,16,TRBJ2-5,TRBD1,NA,TGTGCCAGCAGCGTAGAAGGGGGCTCCTCCCAAGAGACCCAGTACTTC,CASSVEGGSSQETQYF
TRBV18,14,TRBJ2-1,NA,NA,TGTGCCAGCTCACCGGCACAAACCTACAATGAGCAGTTCTTC,CASSPAQTYNEQFF
TRBV18,16,TRBJ1-5,NA,NA,TGTGCCAGCATCAACGGGGAAATGCAGGGGTATCAGCCCCAGCATTTT,CASINGEMQGYQPQHF
TRBV5-1,14,TRBJ2-1,TRBD1,NA,TGCGCCAGCAGACGGACAGGAACCTACAATGAGCAGTTCTTC,CASRRTGTYNEQFF
TRBV6-5,13,TRBJ1-5,NA,NA,TGTGCCAGCAGTAGAGTTCAGGGCCAGCCCCAGCATTTT,CASSRVQGQPQHF
TRBV5-1,16,TRBJ2-5,TRBD1,NA,TGCGCCAGCAGCCGGGACAGGGGGCCAGTCCAAGAGACCCAGTACTTC,CASSRDRGPVQETQYF
TRBV15,15,TRBJ2-2,TRBD2,NA,TGTGCCACCAGCAGAGTTAGCGGGGGCGCCGGGGAGCTGTTTTTT,CATSRVSGGAGELFF
TRBV12-5,19,TRBJ2-1,TRBD1,NA,TGTGCTAGTGGTTTATCCCGGGACAGGGGAAAACAAGCATACAATGAGCAGTTCTTC,CASGLSRDRGKQAYNEQFF
TRBV25-1,13,TRBJ2-3,NA,NA,TGTGCCAGCAGTGAGTTCGGGACAGATACGCAGTATTTT,CASSEFGTDTQYF
TRBV5-8,13,TRBJ1-2,NA,NA,TGTGCCAGCACCCTTTCTGACAGTGTCGGCTACACCTTC,CASTLSDSVGYTF
TRBV30,14,TRBJ2-2,NA,NA,TGTGCCTGGTGGGGGGGCTCGAACACCGGGGAGCTGTTTTTT,CAWWGGSNTGELFF
TRBV10-1,14,TRBJ2-2,TRBD2,NA,TGCGCCAGCAGTGAGCCGGGGAGGGCCGGGGAGCTGTTTTTT,CASSEPGRAGELFF
TRBV7-2,16,TRBJ1-5,TRBD1,NA,TGTGCCAGCAGCCGGGGGGGACAGGGAGTAAATCAGCCCCAGCATTTT,CASSRGGQGVNQPQHF
TRBV7-9,14,TRBJ1-1,NA,NA,TGTGCCAGCAGCGCGACTGAGAATTCACAAGAAGCTTTCTTT,CASSATENSQEAFF
TRBV6-1,15,TRBJ2-1,TRBD2,NA,TGTGCCAGCAGTGCCATAGCGGGGGAGGACAATGAGCAGTTCTTC,CASSAIAGEDNEQFF
TRBV11-3,16,TRBJ2-3,NA,NA,TGTGCCAGCAGCTTAATCGGCAGGGCTGGCACAGATACGCAGTATTTT,CASSLIGRAGTDTQYF
TRBV10-1,16,TRBJ2-3,TRBD2,NA,TGCGCCAGCAGTGAATCCCGAAGCGGGGGACCAGATACGCAGTATTTT,CASSESRSGGPDTQYF
TRBV7-8,15,TRBJ1-1,NA,NA,TGTGCCAGCAGCTTAGCGGAACAGGGTGACCCTGAAGCTTTCTTT,CASSLAEQGDPEAFF
TRBV9,15,TRBJ1-2,NA,NA,TGTGCCAGCAGCGGGCAAACAGCGAGGGCCTATGGCTACACCTTC,CASSGQTARAYGYTF
TRBV5-1,16,TRBJ1-4,NA,NA,TGCGCCAGCAGCCCCACCTTGGGGGGACCTAATGAAAAACTGTTTTTT,CASSPTLGGPNEKLFF
TRBV5-1,16,TRBJ2-2,NA,NA,TGCGCCAGCAGCTTGTTCGGTGCGAGGAACACCGGGGAGCTGTTTTTT,CASSLFGARNTGELFF
TRBV7-3,15,TRBJ2-1,NA,NA,TGTGCCAGCAGCCCGATGGGTGGAGGGGACAATGAGCAGTTCTTC,CASSPMGGGDNEQFF
TRBV5-1,15,TRBJ2-7,TRBD2,NA,TGCGCCAGCTCCATTAAGGTAGCGGGTGTGGATGAGCAGTACTTC,CASSIKVAGVDEQYF
TRBV10-2,16,TRBJ2-1,TRBD2,NA,TGCGCCAGCAGTGAGTGGAATACGTTAGCGGGGCATGAGCAGTTCTTC,CASSEWNTLAGHEQFF
TRBV7-2,16,TRBJ2-2,TRBD2,NA,TGTGCCAGCAGCCCCGAGATTGGCGGGGGCACCGGGGAGCTGTTTTTT,CASSPEIGGGTGELFF
TRBV11-3,13,TRBJ1-2,TRBD1,NA,TGTGCCAGCAGCTTCCATACAGGGGACGGCTACACCTTC,CASSFHTGDGYTF
TRBV4-1,16,TRBJ2-1,TRBD2,NA,TGCGCCAGCAGCCAAGCCGGACTAGCGGCCTGGAATGAGCAGTTCTTC,CASSQAGLAAWNEQFF
TRBV14,14,TRBJ1-6,TRBD1,once,TGTGCCAGCAGCCCGTGGGACAGGGAAGGACCCCTCCACTTT,CASSPWDREGPLHF
TRBV29-1,13,TRBJ2-1,TRBD2,few,TGCAGCGTGACCTGGACTAGCGGGGGGCATTTGTTCTTC,CSVTWTSGGHLFF
TRBV7-2,16,TRBJ2-1,NA,NA,TGTGCCAGCAGCTTAGGCCCCTTCGGGACCTACAATGAGCAGTTCTTC,CASSLGPFGTYNEQFF
TRBV7-2,15,TRBJ1-5,NA,NA,TGTGCCAGCAGCTTAACGGGGGGGTCTAATCAGCCCCAGCATTTT,CASSLTGGSNQPQHF
TRBV6-7,11,TRBJ2-7,TRBD2,NA,TGTGCCAGCAGGGGGGGGTTGGCGCAGTACTTC,CASRGGLAQYF
TRBV7-8,14,TRBJ1-2,NA,NA,TGTGCCAGCAGCCAGGGTCACCAGAACTATGGCTACACCTTC,CASSQGHQNYGYTF
TRBV29-1,13,TRBJ1-2,TRBD1,NA,TGCAGCGTTAGTAAACAGGGGGCTTATGGCTACACCTTC,CSVSKQGAYGYTF
TRBV5-1,16,TRBJ1-2,NA,NA,TGCGCCAGCAGCTTGCAGGGAGGACCCGGAGGGATCGGCTACACCTTC,CASSLQGGPGGIGYTF
TRBV7-7,13,TRBJ2-1,NA,NA,TGTGCTAGCAGCTTGTTCCCTTACAATGAGCAGTTCTTC,CASSLFPYNEQFF
TRBV6-1,15,TRBJ1-5,NA,once,TGTGCCAGCAGGCCGGAACTAGGGCCGAATCAGCCCCAGCATTTT,CASRPELGPNQPQHF
TRBV5-6,14,TRBJ1-1,NA,NA,TGTGCCAGCAGCTTTGGGCAGCAGGGGACTGAAGCTTTCTTT,CASSFGQQGTEAFF
TRBV9,19,TRBJ2-7,TRBD2,once,TGTGCCAGCAGCGTAGATCCGGGACTAGCGGGGGTCCTCTCCTACGAGCAGTACTTC,CASSVDPGLAGVLSYEQYF
TRBV14,15,TRBJ1-6,NA,NA,TGTGCCAGCAGCCAGGGGCTACAGGGCTTATCACCCCTCCACTTT,CASSQGLQGLSPLHF
TRBV4-1,16,TRBJ1-1,NA,NA,TGCGCCAGCAGCCAAGACCCCAGGGTTTTGGACACTGAAGCTTTCTTT,CASSQDPRVLDTEAFF
TRBV7-7,15,TRBJ2-1,NA,NA,TGTGCTAGCAGCTTAGCCCCGGCACAGGAAAATGAGCAGTTCTTC,CASSLAPAQENEQFF
TRBV11-2,19,TRBJ1-6,TRBD1,NA,TGTGCCAGCAGCTTAAACAGGGGGTTCCTCAGCTCCTATAATTCACCCCTCCACTTT,CASSLNRGFLSSYNSPLHF
TRBV19,14,TRBJ1-5,NA,NA,TGTGCCAGTAGTATCTCCCAGGGTGACCAACCCCAGCATTTT,CASSISQGDQPQHF
TRBV4-2,15,TRBJ2-1,NA,once,TGTGCCAGCAGCCAAGGGGGCGGTTCCTACAATGAGCAGTTCTTC,CASSQGGGSYNEQFF
TRBV18,16,TRBJ2-3,NA,NA,TGTGCCAGCTCACCACCGCCATTAGCGGGCACAGATACGCAGTATTTT,CASSPPPLAGTDTQYF
TRBV29-1,13,TRBJ2-3,NA,NA,TGCAGCGTCGAGGGACTTGGCACAGATACGCAGTATTTT,CSVEGLGTDTQYF
TRBV28,16,TRBJ2-3,NA,once,TGTGCCAGCAGTTTAGAAGGACAGAAATTCACAGATACGCAGTATTTT,CASSLEGQKFTDTQYF
TRBV11-2,15,TRBJ2-1,TRBD2,NA,TGTGCCAGCAGCTTAATTAGCGGGGGGCGCAATGAGCAGTTCTTC,CASSLISGGRNEQFF